This T cell receptor (beta chain) was recovered during a study of stem cell transplantation in POMP-related autoinflammatory disease. For the study at large: Before transplant: CD4+ naive skewing, low CD8+ proportions, reduced cytokine secretion.

Generated by immunoSEQ multiplex PCR, the TCRdb table keeps only in-frame clones and is missing some. The sample carries more than 20,000 clones, 82% recorded once. Germline CDR1 reads SGHTA; CDR2 reads FQGNSA. V lost 4 bases to trimming and J lost 0 bases; unmatched junction nucleotides: 9. The CDR3 is made up of 18 amino acids. As to this clone: Its antigen is not identified.

Whole-study findings and limits: In PRAID patients, the number of distinct TRB V-J gene pairings was restricted. PRAID patients trended toward lower TRB diversity and higher clonality in all analyzed T-cell subsets.

This sequence originates from a human donor with POMP-related autoinflammation and immune dysregulation (PRAID). The V call is TRBV7-2, the J call TRBJ2-6; TRBD1 matches 7 bases. This specimen consisted of CD4+ T cells from PBMCs, obtained before stem cell transplantation. CDR3 DNA sequence: TGTGCCAGCAGCTATCGGACAGGCTCTAGCTCTGGGGCCAACGTCCTGACTTTC. Translated, it gives CASSYRTGSSSGANVLTF.